Listed here is a single TCR beta chain. This clonotype was observed many times. Its target antigen remains unknown. The input lacks base qualities; no much larger clone sits a single base away. V drops 5 bases and J drops 2 bases, leaving 15 bases in between. Including the terminal cysteine and phenylalanine, the CDR3 comprises 15 residues. The kept DNA is CDR3 alone, 45 bases in frame from the first base. Looking up the germline V gene (reference sequence) yields CDR1 SGHAT and CDR2 FQDESV. The study was a case-control design nested within a healthcare worker cohort in London, UK, with weekly nasopharyngeal swab PCR tests and blood sampling. Healthcare workers were enrolled in the week of the UK lockdown, from 23 to 31 March 2020, and were followed every week for up to roughly 16 weeks. The protocol used for the library was 5' RACE. Sequencing relied on a NextSeq 500. Unique molecular identifiers were attached to individual cDNA molecules in the TCR library protocol so that sequencing error and PCR bias could be corrected. Both TCR alpha and beta chains were sequenced, and tight co-correlation was observed between alpha and beta sequence abundances in each sample. In the paper's pipeline: Decombinator V4 was used to perform V gene, J gene and CDR3 annotation of TCR sequences. Expanded TCRs were defined as changing significantly between any two time points under a Poisson model with p below 0.0001. TCR abundances were normalised to the total number of TCRs sequenced in each sample and reported as counts per million. TRAV1-2 paired with TRAJ12, TRAJ20 or TRAJ33 defined MAIT TCRs, while TRAV10 paired with TRAJ18 defined iNKT TCRs. VDJdb, accessed on 1 November 2021, was searched for TCRs annotated for CMV, EBV and SARS-CoV-2, and TCRs annotated for more than one antigen were excluded. TCRdb itself trimmed the public reads at Q25 with fastp, ran MiXCR and retained productive beta chains. Each entry is one CDR3 protein sequence, shown with its most common DNA and genes. The V and J calls were determined by TCRdb, not by the authors. This sample lists tens of thousands of distinct CDR3 sequences; about 9.1% were detected once. The ten largest account for less than 20% of the sample.

The source of the sample is a study of early T cells in non-severe SARS-CoV-2 infection (dated by TCRdb to the early 2020s). Regarding the complete study: TCR sequencing used bulk RNA from unsorted whole blood, so alpha and beta chains could not be paired.

The study at large found these results: Matching against VDJdb was skewed toward anti-spike CD8 responses, likely underestimated virus-specific expansions, and missed private and CD4 specificities.

In this chain, TRBV11-1 is recombined with TRBJ1-2, and possibly TRBD1, on 5 matching bases. This sample comprised whole blood, obtained at baseline. The TCR sequence derives from an adult who was a healthcare worker with PCR-confirmed SARS-CoV-2 infection or an uninfected control (not recorded which). This receptor carries the CDR3 CASSPNLDTNYGYTF. The nucleotides read TGTGCCAGCAGCCCAAACCTGGACACCAACTATGGCTACACCTTC.